The present T cell receptor (beta chain) was sequenced within a study of blood T cells in healthy people across ages. Study findings and constraints: In older individuals, TCR beta diversity per million T cells was lower, falling roughly linearly with age.

V gave up 1 base and J gave up 3 bases, with 12 bases separating them. CDR1 is SGDLS and CDR2 is YYNGEE in the germline V gene. The CDR3 is 15 residues long. A sample-barcoded 5' primer and a J-beta primer mix were used in a second PCR of roughly 6 to 11 cycles. TCRdb recomputed calls from the 5' RACE reads with MiXCR, one row per CDR3 protein. The sample records roughly 2 million distinct CDR3 sequences, around half being singletons. About this clonotype: Its antigen is unidentified.

The chain joins TRBV9 to TRBJ2-3, with D possibly being TRBD2 (6 bases). Material: blood. The clonotype comes from a woman between 40 and 55 years old in good health. In DNA, the CDR3 is TGTGCCAGCAGCGTAAACCCCGCGGGAACAGATACGCAGTATTTT. Amino acids: CASSVNPAGTDTQYF.